The rows below give T cell receptor beta chains drawn from one sample of a study of blood T cells in healthy people across ages. One entry per CDR3 protein, called by TCRdb with MiXCR from the 5' RACE reads. Of 700,000 to 950,000 distinct CDR3 sequences listed, 35% to 45% were seen once; the top ten hold more than 20%. The sequencing input was blood. The source is an older woman in good health. CDR3s leave out the opening cysteine and the closing phenylalanine or tryptophan.

TRBJ1-2 TRBV9 ASTIGQDVNYGYT
TRBJ1-4 TRBV5-1 ASSGGQLTTNEKLF
TRBJ2-3 TRBV18 ASSPKTSGTDTQY
TRBJ2-4 TRBV7-9 ASSLAQNSIQY
TRBJ2-7 TRBV5-6 ASPWVGFEQY
TRBJ2-5 TRBV6-2/TRBV6-3 ASSSLTSLKETQY
TRBJ2-5 TRBV27 ANMKQPGQQGDHTEDEQY
TRBJ2-2 TRBV3-1 ASSQGLETGELF
TRBJ2-1 TRBV11-3 ASSSVAGSYNEQF
TRBJ2-5 TRBV12-3/TRBV12-4 ASSSTGVETQY
TRBJ2-7 TRBV12-3/TRBV12-4 ASSYGTGRYEQY
TRBJ2-7 TRBV20-1 SVPSGGPYEQY
TRBJ2-1 TRBV20-1 SARDVRLAMMHEQF
TRBJ1-2 TRBV12-3/TRBV12-4 ASSFLRDSGYT
TRBJ1-1 TRBV7-6 ASSIIQKMNTEAF
TRBJ2-3 TRBV5-1 ASSLETGQRAQY
. TRBV20-1 SAEPGLAKSSSYNEQY
TRBJ2-3 TRBV10-3 AISEDRMVTDTQY
TRBJ2-1 TRBV4-3 ASSQRTPSLEQF
TRBJ1-2 TRBV7-3 ASSLFVGASYGYT
TRBJ1-3 TRBV18 ASSPPGGYGNTIY
TRBJ2-7 TRBV7-2 ASRQTGKSSYEQY
TRBJ2-5 TRBV27 ACSRPGTGGETQY
TRBJ1-1 TRBV12-3/TRBV12-4 ASTLRRVQNTEAF
TRBJ2-3 TRBV20-1 SARGSGTDTQY
TRBJ1-6 TRBV20-1 SASPNRRGENSPLH
TRBJ2-3 TRBV20-1 SAEVAGGSTDTQY
TRBJ2-1 TRBV7-3 ASSFLPSGRENEQF
TRBJ2-1 TRBV6-2/TRBV6-3 ASNPGPDHVKQF
TRBJ2-4 TRBV9 AGSEGGQGLQY
TRBJ1-1 TRBV20-1 SARQLGGMNTEAF
TRBJ2-1 TRBV6-5 ASSYTEQSYNEQF
TRBJ2-4 TRBV2 ASGGQILAKNIQY
TRBJ2-1 TRBV4-3 ASSQDFRAGETQF
TRBJ1-5 TRBV6-6 ASNSKVDNRPQH
TRBJ1-4 TRBV6-1 ASSNLGVRNEKLF
TRBJ1-1 TRBV6-5 ASSYSAGVITEAF
TRBJ1-2 TRBV9 ASSVGVSSTYGHT
TRBJ2-2 TRBV10-1 ASSEKFPGELF
TRBJ2-3 TRBV7-2 ASSLENSGGAVTQY
TRBJ2-3 TRBV9 ASSVRGDSTDTQY
TRBJ1-1 TRBV7-8 ASSPIPGNTEAF
TRBJ1-2 TRBV12-3/TRBV12-4 ASSSMTSHYGYT
TRBJ1-2 TRBV6-1 ASGYGYT
TRBJ1-2 TRBV27 ASSFVGDPYGYT
TRBJ1-2 TRBV7-9 ASSFAGLNYGYT
TRBJ2-1 TRBV11-2 ASSLVRGTSGGPEQF
TRBJ1-5 TRBV7-2 ASSLTGGLNQPQH
TRBJ1-1 TRBV11-1 ASSKTAEGGMNTEAF
TRBJ2-5 TRBV7-8 ASSLSEAQETQY
TRBJ2-3 TRBV4-2 ASSLRLPAGKTDTQY
. TRBV20-1 SARVPTGGYEQY
TRBJ2-1 TRBV9 ASSSKGSSYNEQF
TRBJ2-1 TRBV7-9 ASSLGLAVYNEQF
TRBJ2-1 TRBV12-3/TRBV12-4 ASSFNLAGSYNEQF